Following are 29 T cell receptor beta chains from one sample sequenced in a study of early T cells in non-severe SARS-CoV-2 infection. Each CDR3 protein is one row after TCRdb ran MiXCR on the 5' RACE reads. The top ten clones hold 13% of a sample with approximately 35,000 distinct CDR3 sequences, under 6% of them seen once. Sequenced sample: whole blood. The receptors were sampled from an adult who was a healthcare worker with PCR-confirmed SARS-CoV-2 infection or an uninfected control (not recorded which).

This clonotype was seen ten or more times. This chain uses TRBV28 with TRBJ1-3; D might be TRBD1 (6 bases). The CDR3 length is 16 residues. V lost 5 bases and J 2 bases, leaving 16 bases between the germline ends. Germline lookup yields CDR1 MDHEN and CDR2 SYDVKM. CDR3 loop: CASSGDSGVPGNTIYF. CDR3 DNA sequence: TGTGCCAGCAGTGGGGACTCAGGGGTCCCTGGAAACACCATATATTTT. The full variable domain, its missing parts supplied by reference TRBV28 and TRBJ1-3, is DVKVTQSSRYLVKRTGEKVFLECVQDMDHENMFWYRQDPGLGLRLIYFSYDVKMKEKGDIPEGYSVSREKKERFSLILESASTNQTSMYLCASSGDSGVPGNTIYFGEGSWLTVV.

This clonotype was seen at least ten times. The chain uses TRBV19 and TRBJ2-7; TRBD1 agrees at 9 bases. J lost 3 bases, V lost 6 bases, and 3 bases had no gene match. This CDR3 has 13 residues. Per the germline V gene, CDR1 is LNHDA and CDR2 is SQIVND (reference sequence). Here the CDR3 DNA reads TGTGCCAGTAGAGGACAGGGGTACTACGAGCAGTACTTC. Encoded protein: CASRGQGYYEQYF.

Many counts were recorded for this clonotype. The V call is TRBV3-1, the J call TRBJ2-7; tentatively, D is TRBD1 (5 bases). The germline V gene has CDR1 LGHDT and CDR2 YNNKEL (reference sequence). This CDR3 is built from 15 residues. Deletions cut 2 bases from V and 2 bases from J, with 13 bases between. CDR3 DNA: TGTGCCAGCAGCCAACCTGACAGAACCCCCTACGAGCAGTACTTC. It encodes CASSQPDRTPYEQYF.

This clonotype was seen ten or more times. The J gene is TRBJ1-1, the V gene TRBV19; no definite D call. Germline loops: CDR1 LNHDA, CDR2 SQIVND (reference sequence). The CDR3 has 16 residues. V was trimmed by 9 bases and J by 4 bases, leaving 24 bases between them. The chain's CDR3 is CASNPRGPGWGTEAFF. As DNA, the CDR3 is TGTGCCAGCAACCCCCGTGGCCCGGGGTGGGGCACTGAAGCTTTCTTT. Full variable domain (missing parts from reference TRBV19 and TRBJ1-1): DGGITQSPKYLFRKEGQNVTLSCEQNLNHDAMYWYRQDPGQGLRLIYYSQIVNDFQKGDIAEGYSVSREKKESFPLTVTSAQKNPTAFYLCASNPRGPGWGTEAFFGQGTRLTVV.

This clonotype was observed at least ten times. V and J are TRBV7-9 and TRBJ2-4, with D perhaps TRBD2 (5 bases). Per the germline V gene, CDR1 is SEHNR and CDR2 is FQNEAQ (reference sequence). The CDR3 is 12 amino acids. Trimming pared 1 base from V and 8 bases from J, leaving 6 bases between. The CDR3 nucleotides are TGTGCCAGCAGCTTAGTGGAGGACATTCAGTACTTC. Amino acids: CASSLVEDIQYF. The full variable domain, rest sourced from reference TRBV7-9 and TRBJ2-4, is DTGVSQNPRHKITKRGQNVTFRCDPISEHNRLYWYRQTLGQGPEFLTYFQNEAQLEKSRLLSDRFSAERPKGSFSTLEIQRTEQGDSAMYLCASSLVEDIQYFGAGTRLSVL.

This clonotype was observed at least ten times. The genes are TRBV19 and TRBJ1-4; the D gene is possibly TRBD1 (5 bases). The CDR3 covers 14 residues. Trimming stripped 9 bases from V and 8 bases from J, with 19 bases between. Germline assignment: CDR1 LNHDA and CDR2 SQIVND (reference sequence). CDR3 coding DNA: TGTGCCAGCCGCGATGGGGCGATCCAGGAAAAACTGTTTTTT. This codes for CASRDGAIQEKLFF.

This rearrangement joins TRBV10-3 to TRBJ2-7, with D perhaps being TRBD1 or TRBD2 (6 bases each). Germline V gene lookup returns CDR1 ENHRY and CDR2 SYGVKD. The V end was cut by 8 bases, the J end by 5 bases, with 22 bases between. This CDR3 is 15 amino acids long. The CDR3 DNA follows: TGTGCCATCGGGGATCGGAGGGGGGATAGGGACGAGCAGTACTTC. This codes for CAIGDRRGDRDEQYF.

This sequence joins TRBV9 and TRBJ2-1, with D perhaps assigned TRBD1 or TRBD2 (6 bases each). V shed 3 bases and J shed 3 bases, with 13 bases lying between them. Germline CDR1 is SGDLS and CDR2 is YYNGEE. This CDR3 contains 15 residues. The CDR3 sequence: CASSAGGTYYNEQFF. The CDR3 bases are TGTGCCAGCAGCGCTGGGGGGACATACTACAATGAGCAGTTCTTC.

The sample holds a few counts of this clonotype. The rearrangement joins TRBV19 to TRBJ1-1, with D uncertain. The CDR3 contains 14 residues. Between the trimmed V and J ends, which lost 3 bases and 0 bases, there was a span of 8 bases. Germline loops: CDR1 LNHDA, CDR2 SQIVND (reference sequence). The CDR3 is CASSMGRLNTEAFF. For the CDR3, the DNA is TGTGCCAGTAGTATGGGCCGGTTGAACACTGAAGCTTTCTTT.

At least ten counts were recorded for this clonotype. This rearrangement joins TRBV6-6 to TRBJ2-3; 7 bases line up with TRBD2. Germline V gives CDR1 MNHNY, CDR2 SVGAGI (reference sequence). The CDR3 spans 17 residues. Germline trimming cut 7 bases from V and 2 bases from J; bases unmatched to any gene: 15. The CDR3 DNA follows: TGTGCCAGCAAGGAAGGACGGAAAGCGGGACCCACAGATACGCAGTATTTT. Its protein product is CASKEGRKAGPTDTQYF.

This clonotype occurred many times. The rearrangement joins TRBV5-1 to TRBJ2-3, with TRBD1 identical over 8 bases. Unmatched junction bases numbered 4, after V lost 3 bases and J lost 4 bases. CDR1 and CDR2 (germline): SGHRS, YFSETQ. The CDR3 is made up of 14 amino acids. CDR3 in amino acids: CASSSGQGPDTQYF. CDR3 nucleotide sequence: TGCGCCAGCAGCTCAGGACAGGGCCCAGATACGCAGTATTTT.

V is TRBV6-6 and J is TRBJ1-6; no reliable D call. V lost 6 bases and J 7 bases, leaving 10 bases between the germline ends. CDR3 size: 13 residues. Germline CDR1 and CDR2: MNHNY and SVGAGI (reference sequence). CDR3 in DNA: TGTGCCAGCAGCCCCCGCTTCAATTCACCCCTCCACTTT. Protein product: CASSPRFNSPLHF.

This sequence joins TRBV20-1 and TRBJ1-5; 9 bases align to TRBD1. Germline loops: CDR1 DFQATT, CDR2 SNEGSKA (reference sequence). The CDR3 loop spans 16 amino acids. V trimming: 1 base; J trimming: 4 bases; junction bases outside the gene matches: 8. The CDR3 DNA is TGCAGTGCTAGAGGGCTAAGGGACAGGGTAAATCAGCCCCAGCATTTT. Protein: CSARGLRDRVNQPQHF.

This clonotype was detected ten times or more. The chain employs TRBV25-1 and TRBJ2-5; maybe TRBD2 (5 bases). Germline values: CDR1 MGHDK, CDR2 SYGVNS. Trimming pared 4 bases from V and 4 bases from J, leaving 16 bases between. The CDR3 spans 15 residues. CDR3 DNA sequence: TGTGCCAGCAGTGGCACTACTAGTCGGTCAGAGACCCAGTACTTC. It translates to CASSGTTSRSETQYF.

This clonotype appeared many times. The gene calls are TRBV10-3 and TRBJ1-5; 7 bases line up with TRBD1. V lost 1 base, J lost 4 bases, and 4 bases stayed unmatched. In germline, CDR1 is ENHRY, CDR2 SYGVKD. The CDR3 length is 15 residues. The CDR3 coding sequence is TGTGCCATCAGTGAGTTTACAGGGGTAAATCAGCCCCAGCATTTT. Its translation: CAISEFTGVNQPQHF.

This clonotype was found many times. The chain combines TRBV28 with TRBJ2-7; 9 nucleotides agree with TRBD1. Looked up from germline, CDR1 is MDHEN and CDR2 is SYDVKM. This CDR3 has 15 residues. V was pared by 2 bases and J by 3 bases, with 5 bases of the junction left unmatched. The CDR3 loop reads CASSLRGTGSYEQYF. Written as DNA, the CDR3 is TGTGCCAGCAGTTTAAGAGGGACAGGGAGCTACGAGCAGTACTTC.

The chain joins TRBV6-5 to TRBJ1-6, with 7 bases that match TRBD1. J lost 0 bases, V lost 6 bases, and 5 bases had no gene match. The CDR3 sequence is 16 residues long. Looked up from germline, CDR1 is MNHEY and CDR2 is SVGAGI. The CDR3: CASRPQGSSYNSPLHF. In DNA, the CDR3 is TGTGCCAGCAGGCCACAGGGGAGCTCCTATAATTCACCCCTCCACTTT.

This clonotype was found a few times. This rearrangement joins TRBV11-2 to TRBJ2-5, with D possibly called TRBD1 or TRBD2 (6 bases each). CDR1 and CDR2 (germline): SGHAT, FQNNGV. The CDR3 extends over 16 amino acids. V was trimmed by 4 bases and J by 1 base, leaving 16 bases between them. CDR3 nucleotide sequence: TGTGCCAGCAGCTCAAGAGGGGGGTTACCCCAAGAGACCCAGTACTTC. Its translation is CASSSRGGLPQETQYF. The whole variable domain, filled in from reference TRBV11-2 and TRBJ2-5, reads EAGVAQSPRYKIIEKRQSVAFWCNPISGHATLYWYQQILGQGPKLLIQFQNNGVVDDSQLPKDRFSAERLKGVDSTLKIQPAKLEDSAVYLCASSSRGGLPQETQYFGPGTRLLVL.

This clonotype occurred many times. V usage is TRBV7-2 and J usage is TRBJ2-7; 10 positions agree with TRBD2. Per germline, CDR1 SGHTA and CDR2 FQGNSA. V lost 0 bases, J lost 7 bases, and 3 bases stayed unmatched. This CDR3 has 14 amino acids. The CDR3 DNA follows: TGTGCCAGCAGCTTAGCCCTAGCGGGGGTGGAGCAGTACTTC. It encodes CASSLALAGVEQYF.

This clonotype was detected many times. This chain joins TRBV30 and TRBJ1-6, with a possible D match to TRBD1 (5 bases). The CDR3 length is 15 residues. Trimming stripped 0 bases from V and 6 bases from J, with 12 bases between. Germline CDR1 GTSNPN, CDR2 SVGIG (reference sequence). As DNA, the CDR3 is TGTGCCTGGAGTGTACAGGACCCGTCTAATTCACCCCTCCACTTT. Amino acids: CAWSVQDPSNSPLHF.

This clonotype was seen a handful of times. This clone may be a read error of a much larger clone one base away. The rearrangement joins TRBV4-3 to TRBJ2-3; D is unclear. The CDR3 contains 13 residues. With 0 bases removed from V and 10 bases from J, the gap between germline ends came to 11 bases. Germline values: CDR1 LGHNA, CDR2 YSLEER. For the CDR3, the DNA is TGCGCCAGCAGCCAAGAATCCGATGATCCGCAGTATTTT. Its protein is CASSQESDDPQYF.

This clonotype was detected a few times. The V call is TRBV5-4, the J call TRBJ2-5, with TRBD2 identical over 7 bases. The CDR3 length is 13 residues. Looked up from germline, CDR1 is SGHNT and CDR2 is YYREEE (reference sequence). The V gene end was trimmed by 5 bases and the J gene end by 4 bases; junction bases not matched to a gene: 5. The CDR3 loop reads CASRGTKAETQYF. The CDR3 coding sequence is TGTGCCAGCAGGGGGACTAAGGCAGAGACCCAGTACTTC.

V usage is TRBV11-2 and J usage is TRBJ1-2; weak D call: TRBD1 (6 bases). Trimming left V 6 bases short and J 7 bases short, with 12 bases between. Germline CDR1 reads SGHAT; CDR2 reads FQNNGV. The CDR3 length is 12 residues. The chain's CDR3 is CASRQGTGGYTF. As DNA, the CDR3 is TGTGCCAGCAGACAGGGTACAGGTGGCTACACCTTC.

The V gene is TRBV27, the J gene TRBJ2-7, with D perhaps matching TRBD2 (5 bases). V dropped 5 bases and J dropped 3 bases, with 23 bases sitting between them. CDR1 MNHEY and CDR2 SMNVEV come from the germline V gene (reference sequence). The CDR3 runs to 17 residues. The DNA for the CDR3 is TGTGCCAGCAGTGCCGGCGAGGGTTGGAAAGAAAACTACGAGCAGTACTTC. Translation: CASSAGEGWKENYEQYF.

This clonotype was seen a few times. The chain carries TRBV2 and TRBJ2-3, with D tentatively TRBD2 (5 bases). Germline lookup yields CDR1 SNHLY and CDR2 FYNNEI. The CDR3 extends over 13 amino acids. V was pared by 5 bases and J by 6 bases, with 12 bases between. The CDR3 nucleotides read TGTGCCAGCAGTACCGACTACTCCGATACGCAGTATTTT. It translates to CASSTDYSDTQYF.

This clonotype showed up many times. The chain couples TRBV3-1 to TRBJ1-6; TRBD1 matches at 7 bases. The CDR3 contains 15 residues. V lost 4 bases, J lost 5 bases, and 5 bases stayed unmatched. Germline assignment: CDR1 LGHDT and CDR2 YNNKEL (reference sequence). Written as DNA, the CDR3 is TGTGCCAGCAGCCCAGGGGGGTCTAATAATTCACCCCTCCACTTT. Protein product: CASSPGGSNNSPLHF.

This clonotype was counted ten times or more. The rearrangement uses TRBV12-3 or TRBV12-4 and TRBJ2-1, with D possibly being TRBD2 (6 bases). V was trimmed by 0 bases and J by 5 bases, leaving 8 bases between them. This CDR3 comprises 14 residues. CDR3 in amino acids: CASSLAAGNNEQFF. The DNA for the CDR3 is TGTGCCAGCAGTTTAGCAGCGGGCAACAATGAGCAGTTCTTC.

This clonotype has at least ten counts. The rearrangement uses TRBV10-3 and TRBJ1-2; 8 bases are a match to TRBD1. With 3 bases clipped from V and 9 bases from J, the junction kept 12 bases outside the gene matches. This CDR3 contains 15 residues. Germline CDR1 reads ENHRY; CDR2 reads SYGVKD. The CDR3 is CAISDLMRDRLSYTF. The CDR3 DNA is TGTGCCATCAGTGACCTTATGAGGGACAGGCTAAGCTACACCTTC.

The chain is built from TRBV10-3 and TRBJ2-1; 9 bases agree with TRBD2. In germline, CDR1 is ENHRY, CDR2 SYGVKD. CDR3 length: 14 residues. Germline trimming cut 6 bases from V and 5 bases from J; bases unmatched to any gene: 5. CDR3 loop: CAISPAGGNNEQFF. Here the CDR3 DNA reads TGTGCCATCAGCCCAGCGGGGGGAAACAATGAGCAGTTCTTC.